This T cell receptor beta chain appears in the sequencing data of a study of shared clonotypes between healthy human individuals. On the study more broadly: The plates for each donor numbered three CD4 naive, three CD4 memory, two CD8 naive and one CD8 memory.

With respect to this clone: Its antigen is still unknown.

Notes on the study in general: Memory subsets had estimated richness that was generally smaller than that of naive subsets. Shared clonotypes across all four donors exceeded non-shared ones in generation probability.

Original processing notes: Filtering differed for immunoSEQ, which gave only junction sequences without quality scores. Using immunoSEQ multiplex PCR, the repertoire was profiled, and TCRdb retains in-frame clones only, with some absent. The V and J calls and clone size are taken from that table; D and trimming were inferred from the DNA. The sample contains some 690,000 clones, less than 95% of which appear only once. The sequence came from a man aged 18-30 years in good health. Some clones in this sample may be carry-over from other donors' samples. The specimen sequenced was memory CD8+ T cells from PBMCs. Subset noted: CD45RO+ cells pooled with CCR7-negative TemRA cells.

CDR3 sequence (DNA): TGTGCCAGCAGCGTGGCAGGGTGGCATGAGCAGTTCTTC. Amino acids: CASSVAGWHEQFF. The rearrangement joins TRBV9 to TRBJ2-1; a possible D gene is TRBD1 (5 bases). Germline loops: CDR1 SGDLS, CDR2 YYNGEE. V was pared by 2 bases and J by 8 bases, with 11 bases between. This CDR3 spans 13 amino acids.